A selection of T cell receptor beta chains follows, all from one sample in a study of blood T cell repertoires in COVID-19. The repertoire was sequenced with immunoSEQ multiplex PCR; TCRdb's copy has only in-frame clones and lacks some. The data hold under 450,000 clones, with approximately 89% observed a single time. The sample comprised PBMCs or T cells enriched from blood (not recorded which). The receptor set was obtained from a woman between 35 and 50 years old who had been exposed to COVID-19. CDR3s include the opening cysteine and the closing phenylalanine or tryptophan. A D gene is named only where the DNA matches it firmly. Size tells how often a clone was seen (once, few, many) or the class of an expanded clone, and some rows leave it out.

>TRBJ2-7|once|TRBV7-3|NA
CASSLGQGSTYEQYF
TGTGCCAGCAGCTTAGGCCAGGGGAGTACCTACGAGCAGTACTTC
>TRBJ1-4|NA|TRBV27|NA
CASSLGGAGNEKLFF
TGTGCCAGCAGTTTAGGGGGAGCGGGTAATGAAAAACTGTTTTTT
>TRBJ1-2|NA|TRBV6-2/TRBV6-3|NA
CASSPSVMVTGFYGYTF
TGTGCCAGCAGCCCCTCCGTTATGGTTACGGGGTTCTATGGCTACACCTTC
>TRBJ2-2|NA|TRBV24-1|TRBD2
CATSDNRGGTGELFF
TGTGCCACCAGTGACAACCGGGGGGGGACCGGGGAGCTGTTTTTT
>TRBJ1-2|NA|TRBV5-6|TRBD1
CASSFLDRDSGYTF
TGTGCCAGCAGCTTTTTGGACAGGGACAGTGGCTACACCTTC
>TRBJ2-7|once|TRBV10-2|NA
CASSEAALGEQYF
TGCGCCAGCAGTGAAGCGGCCCTAGGCGAGCAGTACTTC
>TRBJ2-1|NA|TRBV20-1|TRBD2
CSASRSGSGNEQFF
TGCAGTGCTAGTCGTAGCGGGAGTGGGAATGAGCAGTTCTTC
>TRBJ1-3|NA|TRBV11-3|TRBD1
CASSLAGTGSSGNTIYF
TGTGCCAGCAGCTTAGCTGGGACAGGGTCTTCTGGAAACACCATATATTTT
>TRBJ1-2|NA|TRBV12-5|NA
CASGLGDVYGGGAYGYTF
TGTGCTAGTGGTTTGGGAGACGTTTACGGGGGGGGAGCCTATGGCTACACCTTC
>TRBJ2-3|NA|TRBV20-1|TRBD2
CSASSSGGLRDTQYF
TGCAGTGCTAGTTCCAGCGGGGGGTTGCGGGATACGCAGTATTTT
>TRBJ2-5|once|TRBV19|NA
CASSPRQDRYQETQYF
TGTGCCAGTAGTCCCCGACAGGATAGGTACCAAGAGACCCAGTACTTC
>TRBJ2-3|NA|TRBV5-1|TRBD1
CASSWSGTGGTDTQYF
TGCGCCAGCAGCTGGTCGGGGACAGGGGGAACAGATACGCAGTATTTT
>TRBJ1-2|NA|TRBV19|NA
CAVGETVYGYTF
TGTGCTGTCGGGGAGACGGTCTATGGCTACACCTTC
>TRBJ1-5|once|TRBV30|NA
CAWSSGVGAQHF
TGTGCCTGGAGTTCGGGGGTAGGGGCCCAGCATTTT
>TRBJ1-2|NA|TRBV5-6|NA
CASSRERGFRDYGYTF
TGTGCCAGCAGCCGGGAACGTGGCTTTAGGGACTATGGCTACACCTTC
>TRBJ2-7|few|TRBV5-1|TRBD2
CASRGLAGVGEQYF
TGCGCCAGCAGAGGGCTAGCGGGAGTGGGGGAGCAGTACTTC
>TRBJ2-7|once|TRBV11-3|TRBD2
CASSSRWSSGSSYEQYF
TGTGCCAGCAGCTCCCGTTGGTCTAGCGGCTCCTCCTACGAGCAGTACTTC
>TRBJ1-4|NA|TRBV7-8|NA
CASTMGLNEKLFF
TGTGCCAGCACGATGGGGCTTAATGAAAAACTGTTTTTT
>TRBJ2-5|NA|TRBV7-9|NA
CASSSGEQETQYF
TGTGCCAGCAGCTCAGGGGAACAAGAGACCCAGTACTTC
>TRBJ2-7|once|TRBV7-9|TRBD2
CASSLGGLADLYEQYF
TGTGCCAGCAGCTTAGGGGGACTAGCGGACCTCTACGAGCAGTACTTC
>TRBJ1-5|NA|TRBV5-8|NA
CASSGEGNQPQHF
TGTGCCAGCAGCGGGGAGGGGAATCAGCCCCAGCATTTT
>TRBJ1-5|NA|TRBV7-9|NA
CASSLGHEISNQPQHF
TGTGCCAGCAGCTTGGGACATGAAATTAGCAATCAGCCCCAGCATTTT
>TRBJ2-2|few|TRBV9|TRBD2
CASSKGTSGGGPPTGELFF
TGTGCCAGCAGCAAAGGGACTAGCGGGGGGGGACCTCCCACCGGGGAGCTGTTTTTT
>TRBJ1-2|NA|TRBV15|NA
CATSRDKRLQGLLGYTF
TGTGCCACCAGCAGAGATAAACGGCTCCAGGGCCTGTTAGGCTACACCTTC
>TRBJ1-5|NA|TRBV19|TRBD1
CASTEGQPSNQPQHF
TGTGCCAGTACCGAGGGACAGCCTAGCAATCAGCCCCAGCATTTT
>TRBJ1-2|NA|TRBV19|NA
CASSIWQGPYGYTF
TGTGCCAGTAGTATTTGGCAGGGGCCTTATGGCTACACCTTC
>TRBJ2-3|NA|TRBV5-1|TRBD2
CASSLARTSGSTDTQYF
TGCGCCAGCAGCTTGGCCCGGACTAGCGGAAGCACAGATACGCAGTATTTT
>TRBJ2-2|NA|TRBV3-1/TRBV3-2|NA
CASSHGGAGELFF
TGTGCCAGCAGCCACGGAGGGGCCGGGGAGCTGTTTTTT
>TRBJ2-5|NA|TRBV2|TRBD2
CASSEANGGGSQETQYF
TGTGCCAGCAGTGAAGCGAATGGCGGGGGGTCTCAAGAGACCCAGTACTTC
>TRBJ1-2|NA|TRBV10-2|TRBD1
CASSGETGTSRANYGYTF
TGCGCCAGCAGTGGGGAGACAGGGACCTCGAGGGCTAACTATGGCTACACCTTC
>TRBJ1-2|NA|TRBV3-1/TRBV3-2|TRBD1
CASSNGDRKGYTF
TGTGCCAGCAGCAACGGGGACAGGAAAGGCTACACCTTC
>TRBJ1-2|once|TRBV7-8|NA
CASSSPGQPLDYGYTF
TGTGCCAGCAGTTCCCCAGGGCAGCCCCTAGACTATGGCTACACCTTC
>TRBJ2-1|NA|TRBV24-1|NA
CATSDSGGTENYNEQFF
TGTGCCACCAGTGATTCAGGGGGGACTGAGAATTACAATGAGCAGTTCTTC
>TRBJ2-5|NA|TRBV3-1/TRBV3-2|NA
CASEGARGETQYF
TGTGCCAGCGAAGGGGCGAGGGGGGAGACCCAGTACTTC
>TRBJ2-3|NA|TRBV7-3|TRBD1
CASSMAGGRTDTQYF
TGTGCCAGCAGCATGGCAGGGGGCCGCACAGATACGCAGTATTTT
>TRBJ2-3|NA|TRBV24-1|NA
CATGDGSGDTQYF
TGTGCCACCGGTGACGGTTCGGGAGATACGCAGTATTTT
>TRBJ2-7|NA|TRBV7-2|TRBD1
CASSSKTGGQLAVSYEQYF
TGTGCCAGCAGCTCCAAGACAGGGGGCCAACTAGCGGTATCCTACGAGCAGTACTTC
>TRBJ2-5|once|TRBV24-1|NA
CATSDQTPGEETQYF
TGTGCCACCAGTGACCAAACCCCAGGGGAAGAGACCCAGTACTTC
>TRBJ1-1|NA|TRBV7-6|NA
CASSPQMNTEAFF
TGTGCCAGCAGCCCTCAGATGAACACTGAAGCTTTCTTT
>TRBJ2-2|NA|TRBV6-5|NA
CASSYAGKGTGELFF
TGTGCCAGCAGTTACGCAGGGAAGGGGACCGGGGAGCTGTTTTTT
>TRBJ1-3|NA|TRBV6-5|TRBD1
CASSSDRGSGNTIYF
TGTGCCAGCAGTTCGGACAGGGGCTCTGGAAACACCATATATTTT
>TRBJ1-1|NA|TRBV28|NA
CASSLGGKNTEAFF
TGTGCCAGCAGTTTAGGGGGCAAGAACACTGAAGCTTTCTTT
>TRBJ1-1|NA|TRBV10-3|NA
CAISELRGSGAFF
TGTGCCATCAGTGAGCTCAGGGGATCGGGAGCTTTCTTT
>TRBJ1-3|NA|TRBV3-1/TRBV3-2|TRBD1
CASSSGQGNSGNTIYF
TGTGCCAGCAGTTCAGGACAGGGTAATTCCGGAAACACCATATATTTT
>TRBJ2-5|once|TRBV6-5|TRBD2
CASIGGGPTQYF
TGTGCCAGCATAGGCGGGGGGCCGACCCAGTACTTC
>TRBJ1-1|NA|TRBV5-6|TRBD1
CASSLGQGRSNTEAFF
TGTGCCAGCAGTCTGGGACAGGGCAGATCGAACACTGAAGCTTTCTTT
>TRBJ1-2|NA|TRBV29-1|TRBD1
CSVEDRSLYGYTF
TGCAGCGTCGAGGACAGGTCCCTCTATGGCTACACCTTC
>TRBJ2-1|NA|TRBV12-2|NA
CASRPTGGGLYNEQFF
TGTGCAAGTCGCCCAACGGGAGGGGGCCTCTACAATGAGCAGTTCTTC
>TRBJ1-6|NA|TRBV7-9|NA
CASSFGDRFSPLHF
TGTGCCAGCAGCTTCGGGGATCGGTTTTCACCCCTCCACTTT
>TRBJ1-1|once|TRBV6-2/TRBV6-3|TRBD1
CASSYRQGEVRDTEAFF
TGTGCCAGCAGTTACCGGCAGGGGGAAGTCAGGGACACTGAAGCTTTCTTT
>TRBJ2-1|NA|TRBV25-1|TRBD1
CASSGGTVPGNEQFF
TGTGCCAGCAGTGGTGGGACAGTTCCGGGCAATGAGCAGTTCTTC